This TCR beta chain was retrieved from a study of cytomegalovirus exposure and HLA in healthy donors. General study results and limits: Three CMV-associated chains proved CMV antigen-specific in vitro.

TCRdb's table, derived via immunoSEQ multiplex PCR, lists solely in-frame clones and lacks some. The table shows about 240,000 clones, with around 87% occurring only once. Details on this clone: The antigen is undetermined.

From germline, CDR1 is SGHRS and CDR2 YFSETQ. The germline V and J ends were trimmed by 0 bases and 0 bases, with 7 bases remaining between them. The CDR3 runs 16 residues. The clonotype was recovered from a woman in her 30s in good health and CMV-seropositive. The chain has TRBV5-1 and TRBJ2-6; D gene unclear. Sequencing was carried out using PBMCs. For the CDR3, the DNA is TGCGCCAGCAGCTTGGCTCCTAACTCTGGGGCCAACGTCCTGACTTTC. Its protein product is CASSLAPNSGANVLTF.